This T cell receptor beta chain emerged from a study of OX40 agonist ivuxolimab in advanced cancers. Study observations and caveats: The study observed clonal expansion of CD4+ and CD8+ blood T cells by week 6 at 0.1 to 3.0 mg/kg.

Germline assignment: CDR1 SGHAT and CDR2 FQNNGV. V was trimmed by 3 bases and J by 0 bases, leaving 9 bases between them. CDR3 size: 15 residues. A note on this clone: Its matching antigen is unknown.

The assay was immunoSEQ multiplex PCR, and TCRdb's table has in-frame clones only and misses some. The sample consists of approximately 99,000 clones, more than 85% of them appearing once. Sequencing used CD4+ or CD8+ T cells sorted from blood, obtained in a trial of the OX40 agonist ivuxolimab. This receptor was identified in an adult with an advanced solid tumor such as melanoma, head and neck, liver or kidney cancer. The rearrangement joins TRBV11-2 to TRBJ1-3; D uncertain. The CDR3 loop is CASSLTRFSGNTIYF. The CDR3 nucleotides read TGTGCCAGCAGCTTGACCCGCTTCTCTGGAAACACCATATATTTT.